This TCR beta chain was captured in a study of blood T cell repertoires in COVID-19. About the research overall: COVID-19 samples from acute and convalescent phases originated in the United States, Italy and Spain. Sample material is recorded as cDNA or gDNA derived from T cells, B-cell-depleted T cells, or PBMCs.

Per the study methods: Nucleated cell number was recorded as an estimate derived from reference gene primer amplification. Using immunoSEQ multiplex PCR, the repertoire was profiled, and TCRdb retains in-frame clones only, with some absent. V and J calls plus clone size are reproduced from that table; the DNA served to infer D and trimming. Among 150,000 to 180,000 clones listed, about 80% were seen once. Concerning this clone: Other DNA variants within this sample encode the same CDR3.

CDR3 length: 15 amino acids. Per the germline V gene, CDR1 is SGHRS and CDR2 is YFSETQ. V was clipped by 0 bases and J by 4 bases; unmatched bases: 2. Seattle patients were enrolled during active infection and followed longitudinally. This clonotype originated in a woman in her sixties or seventies with COVID-19, enrolled during active disease. The specimen sequenced was peripheral blood. The rearrangement links TRBV5-1 to TRBJ1-5; the match to TRBD1 covers 9 bases. CDR3 DNA: TGCGCCAGCAGCTTGGGCGGGACAGGGAATCAGCCCCAGCATTTT. Protein: CASSLGGTGNQPQHF.